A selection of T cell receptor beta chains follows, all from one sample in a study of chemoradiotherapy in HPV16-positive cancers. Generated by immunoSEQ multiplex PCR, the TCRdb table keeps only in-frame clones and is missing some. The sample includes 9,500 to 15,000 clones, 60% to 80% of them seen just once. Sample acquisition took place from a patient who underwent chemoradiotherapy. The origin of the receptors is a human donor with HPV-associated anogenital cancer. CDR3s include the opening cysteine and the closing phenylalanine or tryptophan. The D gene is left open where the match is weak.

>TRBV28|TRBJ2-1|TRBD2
CASRFGRLAGGPYNEQFF
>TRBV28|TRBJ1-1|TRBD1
CAGGQAGVTEAFF
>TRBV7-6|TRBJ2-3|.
CASSEDGTSTDTQYF
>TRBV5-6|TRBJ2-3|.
CASSLAQGAGGDTQYF
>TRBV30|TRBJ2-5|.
CAWSVRSQETQYF
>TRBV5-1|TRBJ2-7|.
CASSLEGFEQYF
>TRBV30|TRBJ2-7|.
CAWSGGHLTPRYEQYF
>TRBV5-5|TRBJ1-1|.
CASSDLFGDTEAFF
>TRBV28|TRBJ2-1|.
CASGGDYNEQFF
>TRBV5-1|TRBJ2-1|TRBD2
CASSLGGLAGLSSYNEQFF
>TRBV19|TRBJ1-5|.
CASTNEAIPPQHF
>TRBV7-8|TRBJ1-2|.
CASSLAVFYGYTF
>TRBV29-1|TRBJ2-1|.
CSVEDLGNEQFF
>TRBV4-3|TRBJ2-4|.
CASSQERGSIQYF
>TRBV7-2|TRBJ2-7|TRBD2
CASSLGDRTSGRYEQYF
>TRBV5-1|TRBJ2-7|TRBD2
CASSLDSGRARYEQYF
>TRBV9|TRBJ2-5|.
CASSVGQTTETQYF
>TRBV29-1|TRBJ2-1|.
CSVPDQAMGDEQFF
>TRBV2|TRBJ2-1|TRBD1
CASRADRGQYNEQFF
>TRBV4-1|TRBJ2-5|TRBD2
CASSRTSSGFQETQYF
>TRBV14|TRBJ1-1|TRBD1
CASSPGQGFVAAFF
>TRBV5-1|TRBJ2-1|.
CASSWAAKPYNEQFF
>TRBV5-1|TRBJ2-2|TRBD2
CASSVAGGPNTGELFF
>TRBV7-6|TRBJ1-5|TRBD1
CASSPGQGFGQPQHF
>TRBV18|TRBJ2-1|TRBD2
CASSPTAGGRYNEQFF
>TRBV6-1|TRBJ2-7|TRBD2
CASSLTSGSEQYF
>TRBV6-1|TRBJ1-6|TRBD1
CASSEGTGVSPLHF
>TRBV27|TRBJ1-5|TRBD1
CASSPRDSRNQPQHF
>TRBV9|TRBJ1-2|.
CASSVDSGGYGYTF
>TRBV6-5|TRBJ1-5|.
CASSYSRGQPQHF
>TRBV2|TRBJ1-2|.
CASISEEGGLGYTF
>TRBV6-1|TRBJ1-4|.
CASSELQPNEKLFF
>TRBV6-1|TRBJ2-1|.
CASSEPGYNEQFF
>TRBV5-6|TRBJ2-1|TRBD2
CASSPGGYEQFF
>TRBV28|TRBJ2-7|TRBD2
CASSGTSPTLYEQYF
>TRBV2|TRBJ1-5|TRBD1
CASSGGTGRSGQPQHF
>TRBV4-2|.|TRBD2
CASSQDLGGGSYEQYF
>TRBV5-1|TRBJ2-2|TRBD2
CASSPLAGGSSGTGELFF
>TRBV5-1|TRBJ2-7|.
CASSYTGLSYEQYF
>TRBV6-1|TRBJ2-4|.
CASSRDTLGIQYF
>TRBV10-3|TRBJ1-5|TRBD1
CATGQGSQPQHF
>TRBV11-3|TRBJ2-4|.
CASSSGKAKNIQYF
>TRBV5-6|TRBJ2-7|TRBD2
CASRAGGGAYEQYF